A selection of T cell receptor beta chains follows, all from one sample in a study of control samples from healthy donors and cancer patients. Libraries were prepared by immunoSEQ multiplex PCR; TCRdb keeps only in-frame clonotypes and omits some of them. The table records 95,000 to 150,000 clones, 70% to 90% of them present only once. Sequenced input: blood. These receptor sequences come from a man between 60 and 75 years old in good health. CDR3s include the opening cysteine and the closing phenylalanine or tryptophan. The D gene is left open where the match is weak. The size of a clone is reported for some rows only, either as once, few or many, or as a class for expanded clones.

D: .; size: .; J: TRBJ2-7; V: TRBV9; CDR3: CASSPRAGYHEQYF; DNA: TGTGCCAGCAGCCCCCGAGCAGGGTACCACGAGCAGTACTTC
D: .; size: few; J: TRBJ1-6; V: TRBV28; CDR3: CASRGQGPGNSPLHF; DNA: TGTGCCAGCAGAGGCCAGGGCCCTGGGAATTCACCCCTCCACTTT
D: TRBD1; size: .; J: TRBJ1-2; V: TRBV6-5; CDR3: CASRTGGSANYGYTF; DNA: TGTGCCAGCAGGACAGGGGGCTCGGCTAACTATGGCTACACCTTC
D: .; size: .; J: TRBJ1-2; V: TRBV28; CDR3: CASSRPLSGLGGYTF; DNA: TGTGCCAGCAGTCGACCCCTTAGTGGACTTGGCGGCTACACCTTC
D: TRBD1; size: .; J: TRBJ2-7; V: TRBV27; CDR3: CASSLSGGRYEQYF; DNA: TGTGCCAGCAGTTTATCAGGGGGCAGGTACGAGCAGTACTTC
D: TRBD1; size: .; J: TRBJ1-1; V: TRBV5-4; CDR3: CASSPRQGENTEAFF; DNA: TGTGCCAGCAGCCCCCGACAGGGAGAGAACACTGAAGCTTTCTTT
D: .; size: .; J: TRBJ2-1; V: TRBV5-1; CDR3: CASSMGGSFSNEQFF; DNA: TGCGCCAGCAGCATGGGGGGCTCGTTTTCAAATGAGCAGTTCTTC
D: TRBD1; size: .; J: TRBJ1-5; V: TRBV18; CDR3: CASSLTGQGETYSNQPQHF; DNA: TGTGCCAGCTCACTCACGGGACAGGGGGAGACATATAGCAATCAGCCCCAGCATTTT
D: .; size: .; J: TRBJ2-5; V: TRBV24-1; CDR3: CATSDRPGRGETQYF; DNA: TGTGCCACCAGTGATCGTCCAGGGCGAGGAGAGACCCAGTACTTC
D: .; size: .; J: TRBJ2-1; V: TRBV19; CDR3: CASSITDYNEQFF; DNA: TGTGCCAGTAGTATAACAGATTACAATGAGCAGTTCTTC
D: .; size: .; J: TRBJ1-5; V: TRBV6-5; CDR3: CASRTTGNSNQPQHF; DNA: TGTGCCAGCAGGACGACAGGAAATAGCAATCAGCCCCAGCATTTT
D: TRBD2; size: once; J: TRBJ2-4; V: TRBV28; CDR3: CASSLSSGGGLAKNIQYF; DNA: TGTGCCAGCAGTTTATCCAGCGGGGGGGGTCTAGCCAAAAACATTCAGTACTTC
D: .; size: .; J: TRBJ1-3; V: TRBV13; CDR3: CASSFRGVPGNTIYF; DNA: TGTGCCAGCAGCTTTAGGGGGGTGCCTGGAAACACCATATATTTT
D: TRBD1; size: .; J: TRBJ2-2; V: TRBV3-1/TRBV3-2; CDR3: CASSLTGTGGPHANTGELFF; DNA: TGTGCCAGCAGCCTAACCGGGACAGGGGGCCCTCACGCGAACACCGGGGAGCTGTTTTTT
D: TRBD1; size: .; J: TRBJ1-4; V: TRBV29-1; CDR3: CSVVTGGNNEKLFF; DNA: TGCAGCGTCGTCACAGGGGGGAATAATGAAAAACTGTTTTTT
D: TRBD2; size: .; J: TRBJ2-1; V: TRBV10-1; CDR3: CASSLYVGGGYNEQFF; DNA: TGCGCCAGCAGTCTTTACGTCGGGGGGGGGTACAATGAGCAGTTCTTC
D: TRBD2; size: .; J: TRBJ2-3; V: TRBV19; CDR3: CASSLGLGIDTQYF; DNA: TGTGCCAGTAGTTTGGGACTAGGTATAGATACGCAGTATTTT
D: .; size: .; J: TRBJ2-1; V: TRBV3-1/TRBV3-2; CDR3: CASSQDSGGPNEQFF; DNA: TGTGCCAGCAGCCAAGATTCCGGGGGGCCGAATGAGCAGTTCTTC
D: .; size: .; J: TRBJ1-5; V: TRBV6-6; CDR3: CASSPLGTGQPQHF; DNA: TGTGCCAGCAGTCCACTAGGGACTGGTCAGCCCCAGCATTTT
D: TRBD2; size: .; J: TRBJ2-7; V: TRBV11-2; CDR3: CASRDFRSGGLGEQYF; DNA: TGTGCCAGCAGAGACTTCAGAAGCGGGGGCCTGGGGGAGCAGTACTTC
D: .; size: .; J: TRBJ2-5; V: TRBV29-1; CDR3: CSLAPGTAETQYF; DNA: TGCAGCCTAGCGCCCGGGACTGCGGAGACCCAGTACTTC
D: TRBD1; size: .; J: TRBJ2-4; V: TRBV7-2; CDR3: CASSRSGGKNIQYF; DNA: TGTGCCAGCAGCCGCTCAGGGGGCAAAAACATTCAGTACTTC
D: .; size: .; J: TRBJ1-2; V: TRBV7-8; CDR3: CASSPEMGTPYGYTF; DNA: TGTGCCAGCAGCCCCGAGATGGGAACCCCCTATGGCTACACCTTC
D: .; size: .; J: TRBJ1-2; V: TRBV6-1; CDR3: CASSEGQWGRVYGYTF; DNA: TGTGCCAGCAGTGAAGGGCAGTGGGGGCGCGTCTATGGCTACACCTTC
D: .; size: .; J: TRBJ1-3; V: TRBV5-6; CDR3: CASSLGTFSGNTIYF; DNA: TGTGCCAGCAGCTTGGGGACTTTCTCTGGAAACACCATATATTTT
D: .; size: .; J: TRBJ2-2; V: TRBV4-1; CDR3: CASSQDRTPTRELFF; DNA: TGCGCCAGCAGCCAAGACCGGACTCCTACGAGGGAGCTGTTTTTT
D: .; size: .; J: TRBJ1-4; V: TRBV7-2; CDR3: CASSLSFANEKLFF; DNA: TGTGCCAGCAGCTTATCATTTGCTAATGAAAAACTGTTTTTT
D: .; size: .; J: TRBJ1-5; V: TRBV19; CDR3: CASNQQGGNQPQHF; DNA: TGTGCCAGTAATCAACAGGGCGGCAATCAGCCCCAGCATTTT
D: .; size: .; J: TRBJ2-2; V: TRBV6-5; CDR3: CASKAGAGELFF; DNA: TGTGCCAGCAAGGCAGGCGCCGGGGAGCTGTTTTTT
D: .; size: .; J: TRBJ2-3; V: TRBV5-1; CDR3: CASRWSTSTDTQYF; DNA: TGCGCCAGCCGGTGGTCAACTAGCACAGATACGCAGTATTTT
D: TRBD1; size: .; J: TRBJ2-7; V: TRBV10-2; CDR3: CASSRDRAYEQYF; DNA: TGCGCCAGCAGCCGGGACAGGGCCTACGAGCAGTACTTC